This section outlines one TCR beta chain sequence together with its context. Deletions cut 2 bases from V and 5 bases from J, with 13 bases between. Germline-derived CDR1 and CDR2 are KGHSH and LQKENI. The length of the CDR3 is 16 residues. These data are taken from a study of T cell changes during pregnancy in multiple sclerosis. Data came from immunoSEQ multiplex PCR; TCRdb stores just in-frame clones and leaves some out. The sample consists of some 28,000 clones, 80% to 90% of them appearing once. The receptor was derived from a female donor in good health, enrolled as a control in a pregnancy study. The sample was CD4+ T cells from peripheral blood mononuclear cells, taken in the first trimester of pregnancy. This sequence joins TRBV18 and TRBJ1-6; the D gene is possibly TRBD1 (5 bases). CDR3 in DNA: TGTGCCAGCTCACCAGGACGCGGGACTAATAATTCACCCCTCCACTTT. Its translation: CASSPGRGTNNSPLHF. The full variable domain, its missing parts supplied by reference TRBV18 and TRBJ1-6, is NAGVMQNPRHLVRRRGQEARLRCSPMKGHSHVYWYRQLPEEGLKFMVYLQKENIIDESGMPKERFSAEFPKEGPSILRIQQVVRGDSAAYFCASSPGRGTNNSPLHFGNGTRLTVT.